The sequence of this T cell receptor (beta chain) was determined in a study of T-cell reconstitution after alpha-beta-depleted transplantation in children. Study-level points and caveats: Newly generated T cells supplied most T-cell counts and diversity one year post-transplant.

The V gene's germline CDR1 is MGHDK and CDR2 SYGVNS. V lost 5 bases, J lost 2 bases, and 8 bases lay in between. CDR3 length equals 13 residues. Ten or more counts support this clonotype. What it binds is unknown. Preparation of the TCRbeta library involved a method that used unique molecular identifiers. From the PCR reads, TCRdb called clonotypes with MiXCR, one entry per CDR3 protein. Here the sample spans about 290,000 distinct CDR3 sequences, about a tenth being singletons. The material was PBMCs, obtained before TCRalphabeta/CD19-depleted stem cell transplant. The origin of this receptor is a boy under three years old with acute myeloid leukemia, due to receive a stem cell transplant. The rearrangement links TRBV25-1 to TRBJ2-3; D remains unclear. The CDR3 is CASSPPNTDTQYF. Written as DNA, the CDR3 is TGTGCCAGCAGTCCCCCTAACACAGATACGCAGTATTTT. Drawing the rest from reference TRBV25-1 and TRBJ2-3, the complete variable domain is EADIYQTPRYLVIGTGKKITLECSQTMGHDKMYWYQQDPGMELHLIHYSYGVNSTEKGDLSSESTVSRIRTEHFPLTLESARPSHTSQYLCASSPPNTDTQYFGPGTRLTVL.